The 13 T cell receptor beta chains reported below all come from one sample, sequenced in a study of T cell repertoires in cytomegalovirus infection. MiXCR, run by TCRdb on the reads, gives a single entry per CDR3 protein. The sample carries fewer than 250,000 distinct CDR3 sequences, around 12% recorded once. Sequenced material: PBMCs. The receptors stem from a human donor in good health (CMV status not recorded). Some clones in this sample may be carry-over from other donors' samples.

This clonotype occurred a few times. J is TRBJ2-2 and V is TRBV27; 7 nucleotides line up with TRBD1. This CDR3 region has 16 residues. With 5 bases clipped from V and 1 base from J, the junction kept 7 bases outside the gene matches. Per germline, CDR1 MNHEY and CDR2 SMNVEV (reference sequence). CDR3 bases: TGTGCCAGCAGTCCATATAGGGACAGGAACACCGGGGAGCTGTTTTTT. Translating it yields CASSPYRDRNTGELFF.

This clonotype was detected many times. J is TRBJ2-7 and V is TRBV6-1; TRBD1 agrees at 8 bases. CDR3 length: 15 residues. Germline CDR1 and CDR2: MNHNS and SASEGT. V was clipped by 6 bases and J by 9 bases; unmatched bases: 16. CDR3 in DNA: TGTGCCAGCAGCCCAAACCGGGACAGGCCCTGGGTGCAGTACTTC. Its protein product is CASSPNRDRPWVQYF.

This clonotype came up many times. V and J are TRBV12-3 or TRBV12-4 and TRBJ1-6; 9 nucleotides line up with TRBD1. The CDR3 extends over 15 amino acids. V was pared by 5 bases and J by 7 bases, with 6 bases of the junction left unmatched. The chain's CDR3 is CASSPGQGGNSPLHF. CDR3 nucleotides: TGTGCCAGCAGTCCGGGACAGGGCGGGAATTCACCCCTCCACTTT.

This clonotype showed up many times. The V and J genes are TRBV12-3 or TRBV12-4 and TRBJ2-3, with 7 positions matching TRBD1. The CDR3 sequence is 15 residues long. V lost 6 bases, J lost 10 bases, and 16 bases stayed unmatched. The CDR3 coding sequence is TGTGCCAGCAGACTTGACAGGGCCCCCTCCCAAGCGCAGTATTTT. Protein product: CASRLDRAPSQAQYF.

This clonotype was counted ten times or more. The V gene is TRBV7-9, the J gene TRBJ1-5; D remains ambiguous. Looked up from germline, CDR1 is SEHNR and CDR2 is FQNEAQ (reference sequence). The germline V and J ends were trimmed by 2 bases and 5 bases, with 10 bases remaining between them. CDR3 length: 14 amino acids. CDR3 protein: CASSLRPGDQPQHF. The CDR3 coding sequence is TGTGCCAGCAGCTTAAGACCCGGCGATCAGCCCCAGCATTTT.

This clonotype was picked up many times. The J gene is TRBJ2-7, the V gene TRBV19, with D possibly being TRBD1 (6 bases). The CDR3 spans 13 residues. V was trimmed by 7 bases and J by 6 bases, leaving 16 bases between them. Per the germline V gene, CDR1 is LNHDA and CDR2 is SQIVND (reference sequence). This CDR3 reads CASMSQGLGEQYF. CDR3 DNA sequence: TGTGCCAGTATGTCGCAGGGGCTTGGCGAGCAGTACTTC. Looking up the rest from reference TRBV19 and TRBJ2-7 gives the full variable domain: DGGITQSPKYLFRKEGQNVTLSCEQNLNHDAMYWYRQDPGQGLRLIYYSQIVNDFQKGDIAEGYSVSREKKESFPLTVTSAQKNPTAFYLCASMSQGLGEQYFGPGTRLTVT.

This clonotype was recorded at least ten times. The chain links TRBV7-2 to TRBJ2-7; TRBD2 matches 9 bases. Germline V gene lookup returns CDR1 SGHTA and CDR2 FQGNSA. The CDR3 runs to 16 residues. Losses at the gene ends were 3 bases for V and 2 bases for J; bases not matched to a gene: 8. The CDR3 bases are TGTGCCAGCAGCTTTAGTAGCGGGGGATCCCCCTACGAGCAGTACTTC. The encoded protein is CASSFSSGGSPYEQYF.

This clonotype was found a few times. CDR3 coding DNA: TGTGCCAGTAAGAAGGACGTGAGCTCCTACGAGCAGTACTTC. Protein sequence: CASKKDVSSYEQYF. This chain links TRBV19 with TRBJ2-7; no reliable D call. V was trimmed by 7 bases and J by 0 bases, leaving 13 bases between them. The CDR3 is 14 residues long. Germline CDR1 reads LNHDA; CDR2 reads SQIVND (reference sequence).

The CDR3 DNA is TGCAGTGCTAGAGATTTCAGGCGGGTGAATGAGCAGTTCTTC. Amino acids: CSARDFRRVNEQFF. This chain connects TRBV20-1 to TRBJ2-1; D is perhaps TRBD2 (5 bases). The CDR3 length is 14 residues. Trimming shortened V by 0 bases and J by 7 bases, and 13 bases separated the two germline ends. Germline V gene sequence: CDR1 DFQATT, CDR2 SNEGSKA (reference sequence).

The gene calls are TRBV18 and TRBJ2-2; a possible D gene is TRBD2 (6 bases). The germline gives CDR1 KGHSH, CDR2 LQKENI. This CDR3 comprises 14 residues. Trimming stripped 2 bases from V and 3 bases from J, with 7 bases between. The DNA of the CDR3 is TGTGCCAGCTCACCAGGGGACTACACCGGGGAGCTGTTTTTT. Protein sequence: CASSPGDYTGELFF.

This clonotype was counted ten times or more. The chain combines TRBV7-2 with TRBJ2-7; 12 bases line up with TRBD1. The trim removed 5 bases at V and 4 bases at J, leaving 9 bases unmatched. Germline lookup yields CDR1 SGHTA and CDR2 FQGNSA. CDR3 length: 16 residues. CDR3 residues: CASSLSGTGGRYEQYF. As DNA, the CDR3 is TGTGCCAGCAGCCTATCCGGGACAGGGGGCAGGTACGAGCAGTACTTC.

This sequence joins TRBV20-1 and TRBJ2-1; no definite D call. The CDR3 is 16 residues long. V lost 3 bases, J lost 0 bases, and 15 bases lay in between. Germline loops: CDR1 DFQATT, CDR2 SNEGSKA (reference sequence). For the CDR3, the DNA is TGCAGTGCTAGCCCCTGGATTGCTAGCTCCTACAATGAGCAGTTCTTC. Protein: CSASPWIASSYNEQFF.

The table lists this clonotype with a few counts. The chain joins TRBV5-1 to TRBJ2-7, with 8 bases lining up with TRBD1. V shed 4 bases and J 2 bases; nucleotides not matched to a gene: 11. In germline, CDR1 is SGHRS, CDR2 YFSETQ. CDR3 length: 16 amino acids. The CDR3: CASSGDPQGATYEQYF. In nucleotides, the CDR3 is TGCGCCAGCAGCGGAGACCCTCAGGGGGCGACCTACGAGCAGTACTTC.